The 31 T cell receptor beta chains presented below share a single source sample, sequenced in a study of blood T cell repertoires in COVID-19. Using immunoSEQ multiplex PCR, the repertoire was profiled, and TCRdb retains in-frame clones only, with some absent. The sample shows hundreds of thousands of clones, around nine tenths of them seen only once. Sequenced input: peripheral blood. These receptors were obtained from a woman between 25 and 40 years old with COVID-19, enrolled during active disease.

CDR3 coding DNA: TGTGCCAGCAGCCTTTCATTAGGAGGGCCGATCGGGGAGCTGTTTTTT. Translating it yields CASSLSLGGPIGELFF. The chain is built from TRBV4-2 and TRBJ2-2; TRBD2 is a possible D gene (6 bases). Per germline, CDR1 LGHNA and CDR2 YNFKEQ. Between the trimmed V and J ends, which lost 4 bases and 7 bases, there was a span of 19 bases. The CDR3 consists of 16 residues.

The chain combines TRBV6-2 or TRBV6-3 with TRBJ2-1; 11 bases are shared with TRBD2. Trimming took 5 bases from V and 5 from J; bases not matched to a gene: 2. CDR3 length: 14 residues. Germline lookup yields CDR1 MNHEY and CDR2 SVGEGT. CDR3 bases: TGTGCCAGCAGTCCACTAGCGGGAGACAATGAGCAGTTCTTC. Amino acid sequence: CASSPLAGDNEQFF.

The rearrangement uses TRBV6-5 and TRBJ1-2; D remains unclear. The CDR3 sequence is 14 residues long. V lost 0 bases and J 8 bases, leaving 13 bases between the germline ends. The germline V gene has CDR1 MNHEY and CDR2 SVGAGI. CDR3 protein: CASSYSGVRDGYTF. The CDR3 DNA sequence: TGTGCCAGCAGTTACTCTGGAGTTAGAGACGGCTACACCTTC.

This clone was counted only a few times. The chain uses TRBV9 and TRBJ2-7; D remains ambiguous. Germline V gene sequence: CDR1 SGDLS, CDR2 YYNGEE. The V and J ends lost 4 bases and 4 bases respectively, with 12 bases between them. The CDR3 extends over 13 amino acids. The CDR3 nucleotides are TGTGCCAGCAGCTCCAGTCCGTGGTACGAGCAGTACTTC. Protein product: CASSSSPWYEQYF.

The chain joins TRBV11-2 to TRBJ1-2; D unclear. Trimming took off 1 base at V and 7 bases at J, with 4 bases between the two ends. Germline V gene data show CDR1 as SGHAT and CDR2 as FQNNGV. This CDR3 comprises 11 residues. The CDR3 bases are TGTGCCAGCAGCTTAGGCGGTGGCTACACCTTC. It is translated as CASSLGGGYTF.

The chain carries TRBV6-4 and TRBJ1-5; D remains ambiguous. This CDR3 has 15 residues. Germline CDR1 is MRHNA and CDR2 is SNTAGT. V lost 4 bases, J lost 0 bases, and 10 bases lay in between. The CDR3 nucleotides are TGTGCCAGCAGTGTGTCGCAGGATAGCAATCAGCCCCAGCATTTT. As protein: CASSVSQDSNQPQHF.

The CDR3 sequence: CASSFPELGRGGSPQTQYF. The DNA of the CDR3 is TGTGCCAGCAGCTTCCCCGAGCTAGGCAGGGGCGGGAGTCCCCAAACCCAGTACTTC. The V gene is TRBV7-6, the J gene TRBJ2-5, with D perhaps matching TRBD2 (7 bases). The germline V gene has CDR1 SGHVS and CDR2 FNYEAQ. This CDR3 comprises 19 residues. V was clipped by 3 bases and J by 8 bases, with 31 bases between them.

The chain uses TRBV18 and TRBJ1-2, with D perhaps matching TRBD1 (5 bases). Germline assignment: CDR1 KGHSH and CDR2 LQKENI. Trimming cost V 0 bases and J 4 bases, with 6 bases left between them. This CDR3 has 13 amino acids. The CDR3 here is CASSPPTAYGYTF. The CDR3 nucleotides are TGTGCCAGCTCACCACCGACAGCCTATGGCTACACCTTC.

The chain recombines TRBV5-1 with TRBJ2-5, with 7 bases matching TRBD1. Per germline, CDR1 SGHRS and CDR2 YFSETQ. The J segment lost 5 bases and the V segment lost 1 base, leaving 2 bases of the junction unmatched. The CDR3 covers 13 residues. DNA of the CDR3: TGCGCCAGCAGCTTGAACAGGGGCGAGACCCAGTACTTC. Translating gives CASSLNRGETQYF.

This chain joins TRBV7-2 and TRBJ2-7; 9 bases line up with TRBD2. The germline gives CDR1 SGHTA, CDR2 FQGNSA. With V trimmed by 4 bases and J by 6 bases, 7 bases remained unmatched. CDR3 length equals 14 residues. The CDR3 is CASSYQAGGGEQYF. Written as DNA, the CDR3 is TGTGCCAGCAGCTACCAGGCGGGAGGGGGCGAGCAGTACTTC. Looking up the rest from reference TRBV7-2 and TRBJ2-7 gives the full variable domain: GAGVSQSPSNKVTEKGKDVELRCDPISGHTALYWYRQSLGQGLEFLIYFQGNSAPDKSGLPSDRFSAERTGGSVSTLTIQRTQQEDSAVYLCASSYQAGGGEQYFGPGTRLTVT.

The chain employs TRBV7-9 and TRBJ2-7, with 10 bases matching TRBD2. The germline gives CDR1 SEHNR, CDR2 FQNEAQ (reference sequence). This CDR3 spans 18 amino acids. Unmatched junction bases numbered 14, after V lost 2 bases and J lost 4 bases. CDR3 region: CASSLREREGGRWYEQYF. The DNA for the CDR3 is TGTGCCAGCAGCTTACGCGAGCGGGAGGGCGGTAGGTGGTACGAGCAGTACTTC. The full variable domain, rest sourced from reference TRBV7-9 and TRBJ2-7, is DTGVSQNPRHKITKRGQNVTFRCDPISEHNRLYWYRQTLGQGPEFLTYFQNEAQLEKSRLLSDRFSAERPKGSFSTLEIQRTEQGDSAMYLCASSLREREGGRWYEQYFGPGTRLTVT.

The V gene is TRBV5-1, the J gene TRBJ2-7; 9 nucleotides agree with TRBD2. Germline V CDR1 and CDR2: SGHRS, YFSETQ. Unmatched junction bases numbered 17, after V lost 4 bases and J lost 3 bases. The CDR3 has 18 residues. The DNA for the CDR3 is TGCGCCAGCAGCCGCACCGGGACAGTTAGCGGGAGTTTCTACGAGCAGTACTTC. Residues: CASSRTGTVSGSFYEQYF.

The rearrangement links TRBV5-1 to TRBJ2-7, with 7 bases lining up with TRBD1. The CDR3 spans 13 residues. Germline assignment: CDR1 SGHRS and CDR2 YFSETQ. With V trimmed by 1 base and J by 6 bases, 4 bases remained unmatched. The CDR3 reads CASSLPDRTEQYF. Written as DNA, the CDR3 is TGCGCCAGCAGCTTGCCGGACAGGACCGAGCAGTACTTC.

CDR3 residues: CASSQETGRKFF. DNA of the CDR3: TGTGCCAGCAGCCAAGAAACAGGCCGAAAGTTCTTC. The chain links TRBV14 to TRBJ2-1; tentative D call: TRBD1 (5 bases). The V gene's germline CDR1 is SGHDN and CDR2 FVKESK. The V end lost 0 bases, the J end lost 14 bases, and 11 bases lay between the germline ends. The CDR3 length is 12 residues. The full variable domain, rest sourced from reference TRBV14 and TRBJ2-1, is EAGVTQFPSHSVIEKGQTVTLRCDPISGHDNLYWYRRVMGKEIKFLLHFVKESKQDESGMPNNRFLAERTGGTYSTLKVQPAELEDSGVYFCASSQETGRKFFGPGTRLTVL.

The CDR3 spells CASKGEVGNIQYF. The CDR3 DNA sequence: TGTGCCAGCAAAGGGGAGGTGGGAAACATTCAGTACTTC. The rearrangement joins TRBV27 to TRBJ2-4; D is possibly TRBD2 (6 bases). Germline lookup yields CDR1 MNHEY and CDR2 SMNVEV (reference sequence). V was pared by 7 bases and J by 6 bases, with 13 bases between. The CDR3 loop spans 13 amino acids.

Note on this clone: The junction departs from the called germline gene at one end, perhaps through a read error. Other DNA sequences of this sample code for an identical CDR3. The chain recombines TRBV7-7 with TRBJ2-7; D perhaps matches TRBD2 (6 bases). This CDR3 comprises 16 residues. CDR1 and CDR2 (germline): SSHAT, FNYEAQ (reference sequence). This CDR3 reads CASSLDRDSGSYEQYF. The CDR3, as DNA: TGTGCTAGCAGCTTAGACCGGGACTCCGGCTCCTATGAGCAGTACTTC.

This rearrangement joins TRBV4-3 to TRBJ1-5; D is undetermined. Germline V gives CDR1 LGHNA, CDR2 YSLEER. This CDR3 comprises 14 residues. Trimming shortened V by 0 bases and J by 2 bases, and 5 bases separated the two germline ends. This chain's CDR3 is CASSQDAGNQPQHF. The CDR3 DNA reads TGCGCCAGCAGCCAAGATGCAGGCAATCAGCCCCAGCATTTT.

The chain combines TRBV19 with TRBJ2-3, with 8 nucleotides matching TRBD2. The germline V gene encodes CDR1 LNHDA and CDR2 SQIVND (reference sequence). Trimming took 1 base from V and 1 from J; bases not matched to a gene: 1. The CDR3 runs to 15 residues. DNA for the CDR3: TGTGCCAGTAGTATAGCTAGCGGGCGCACAGATACGCAGTATTTT. Encoded protein: CASSIASGRTDTQYF.

V usage is TRBV4-1 and J usage is TRBJ2-7, with D possibly being TRBD2 (6 bases). The V end lost 3 bases, the J end lost 6 bases, and 15 bases lay between the germline ends. CDR3 length: 14 residues. Germline CDR1 and CDR2: MGHRA and YSYEKL. The CDR3 protein is CASSHDKWGLEQYF. The CDR3 region has the DNA TGCGCCAGCAGCCATGATAAATGGGGACTCGAGCAGTACTTC.

The chain uses TRBV11-2 and TRBJ2-1, with 9 bases that match TRBD1. V lost 6 bases, J lost 7 bases, and 10 bases stayed unmatched. There are 15 residues in the CDR3. Germline V lookup: CDR1 SGHAT, CDR2 FQNNGV. CDR3 sequence (DNA): TGTGCCAGCAGGCCTACAGGGGGCTCAGGGAATGAGCAGTTCTTC. This encodes CASRPTGGSGNEQFF.

V is TRBV7-2 and J is TRBJ2-3; TRBD1 aligns across 9 bases. This CDR3 has 15 amino acids. The V and J ends lost 5 bases and 0 bases, in that order; junction bases with no gene match: 3. The germline V gene encodes CDR1 SGHTA and CDR2 FQGNSA. The chain's CDR3 is CASSPGQGSTDTQYF. The DNA for the CDR3 is TGTGCCAGCAGCCCGGGACAGGGAAGCACAGATACGCAGTATTTT.

This clone was picked up one time. This chain links TRBV14 with TRBJ2-3, with 7 bases aligning to TRBD2. Trimming at V came to 6 bases and at J to 6 bases, leaving 6 bases not matched to a gene. CDR3 length equals 13 residues. Germline V CDR1 and CDR2: SGHDN, FVKESK. CDR3 nucleotide sequence: TGTGCCAGCAGGCTTGCGGGAGCTGATACGCAGTATTTT. Encoded protein: CASRLAGADTQYF.

The rearrangement links TRBV14 to TRBJ2-7, with D possibly TRBD2 on 5 matching bases. V was shortened by 1 base and J by 6 bases, with 10 bases between the two germline ends. The CDR3 length is 13 residues. Germline-derived CDR1 and CDR2 are SGHDN and FVKESK. The CDR3 loop is CASSQVPGVEQYF. CDR3 bases: TGTGCCAGCAGCCAAGTTCCCGGGGTCGAGCAGTACTTC.

The chain has TRBV2 and TRBJ2-5, with TRBD2 matching over 9 bases. The CDR3 contains 15 residues. Germline assignment: CDR1 SNHLY and CDR2 FYNNEI. V trimming: 7 bases; J trimming: 2 bases; junction bases outside the gene matches: 8. The DNA for the CDR3 is TGTGCCAGCAAGCCGAATACTAGCGGGCAAGAGACCCAGTACTTC. Translating it yields CASKPNTSGQETQYF.

This clone has more than one count but fewer than ten. This chain links TRBV27 with TRBJ1-5; TRBD1 might be the D (6 bases). The V end lost 4 bases, the J end lost 6 bases, and 10 bases lay between the germline ends. Germline CDR1 reads MNHEY; CDR2 reads SMNVEV (reference sequence). This CDR3 contains 13 residues. CDR3 nucleotide sequence: TGTGCCAGCAGTTACAGGGCGGGTCAGCCCCAGCATTTT. Amino acid sequence: CASSYRAGQPQHF.

This sequence joins TRBV10-3 and TRBJ1-1; 11 bases map to TRBD1. V shed 4 bases and J 8 bases; nucleotides not matched to a gene: 3. This CDR3 has 13 residues. CDR1 and CDR2 (germline): ENHRY, SYGVKD. Here the CDR3 reads CAISGTGGGEAFF. DNA of the CDR3: TGTGCCATCAGTGGGACAGGGGGCGGAGAAGCTTTCTTT.

The chain has TRBV5-4 and TRBJ2-2; 10 bases are a match to TRBD1. Unmatched junction bases numbered 6, after V lost 3 bases and J lost 7 bases. Germline V lookup: CDR1 SGHNT, CDR2 YYREEE (reference sequence). This CDR3 is 15 amino acids long. CDR3 in DNA: TGTGCCAGCAGCTCCCGGACAGGGGGAAACGGGGAGCTGTTTTTT. It encodes CASSSRTGGNGELFF.

CDR3 DNA: TGTGCCAGCAGTTACCGGGGAGGGGGATACGAAAAACTGTTTTTT. This codes for CASSYRGGGYEKLFF. The chain combines TRBV6-5 with TRBJ1-4, with D perhaps TRBD1 (6 bases). This CDR3 is 15 amino acids long. Germline V gene sequence: CDR1 MNHEY, CDR2 SVGAGI. V dropped 2 bases and J dropped 8 bases, with 15 bases sitting between them.

The chain links TRBV2 to TRBJ2-2; 9 bases line up with TRBD2. Germline CDR1 reads SNHLY; CDR2 reads FYNNEI. The CDR3 has 16 residues. V lost 5 bases and J lost 4; bases outside the gene matches: 8. CDR3 bases: TGTGCCAGCAGTCCTAGCGGGGTACTAGTCACCGGGGAGCTGTTTTTT. Translated, it gives CASSPSGVLVTGELFF.

This clone was seen a single time. The chain links TRBV6-5 to TRBJ2-7; 7 bases are shared with TRBD1. CDR3 length equals 15 residues. Germline CDR1 MNHEY, CDR2 SVGAGI. After removal of 0 bases from V and 3 bases from J, the junction contained 5 bases not matched to a gene. Here the CDR3 reads CASSYSGTALYEQYF. For the CDR3, the DNA is TGTGCCAGCAGTTACTCAGGGACAGCACTCTACGAGCAGTACTTC.

This clone was recorded a few times. The chain joins TRBV6-5 to TRBJ2-7; 7 positions agree with TRBD1. The germline V gene encodes CDR1 MNHEY and CDR2 SVGAGI. The CDR3 extends over 13 amino acids. V lost 5 bases, J lost 2 bases, and 3 bases stayed unmatched. The CDR3 here is CASSRDRTYEQYF. In nucleotides, the CDR3 is TGTGCCAGCAGTCGGGACAGAACCTACGAGCAGTACTTC.